These 18 T cell receptor beta chains share one sample of origin, sequenced in a study of T cell responses to AZD1222 COVID-19 vaccine (dated by TCRdb to the early 2020s). Interpreted using the paper, the time point label stands for: baseline before first vaccination. Library generation was performed with the immunoSEQ multiplex PCR assay. Sourced from immuneACCESS, this table was stored by TCRdb with only in-frame sequences that have V and J called. A share of the clones is absent; for the studies checked, an unresolved V gene accounts for under half, and the remainder has no known explanation. This sample gives 95,000 to 110,000 clones in total; nearly 95% of them show up just once. The ten largest clones represent 5% of the sample. Sample: peripheral blood, taken on day 0 of AZD1222 vaccination. The receptors shown here come from an adult in good health.

The gene calls are TRBV19 and TRBJ1-5, with a tentative D call TRBD1 (5 bases). Germline assignment: CDR1 LNHDA and CDR2 SQIVND (reference sequence). With 6 bases removed from V and 4 bases from J, the gap between germline ends came to 19 bases. The CDR3 length is 16 residues. CDR3 sequence: CASRPLGEGENQPQHF. For the CDR3, the DNA is TGTGCCAGTAGGCCTTTGGGGGAAGGGGAAAATCAGCCCCAGCATTTT.

This clone came up once. In nucleotides, the CDR3 is TGTGCCAGCAGCTTTATTCAGGGAGGTACAGATACGCAGTATTTT. Translation: CASSFIQGGTDTQYF. The chain recombines TRBV7-2 with TRBJ2-3, with a weak D call TRBD2 (6 bases). The V gene's germline CDR1 is SGHTA and CDR2 FQGNSA. V was cut by 3 bases and J by 3 bases, with 13 bases left in between. The CDR3 runs 15 residues. The entire variable domain, with the rest obtained from reference TRBV7-2 and TRBJ2-3, is as follows: GAGVSQSPSNKVTEKGKDVELRCDPISGHTALYWYRQSLGQGLEFLIYFQGNSAPDKSGLPSDRFSAERTGGSVSTLTIQRTQQEDSAVYLCASSFIQGGTDTQYFGPGTRLTVL.

V is TRBV6-2 or TRBV6-3 and J is TRBJ1-5, with 8 bases aligning to TRBD1. The CDR3 consists of 16 residues. CDR1 and CDR2 from the germline V gene are MNHEY and SVGEGT. J lost 4 bases, V lost 5 bases, and 10 bases had no gene match. CDR3 nucleotides: TGTGCCAGCAGTGACCCATTTACAGGGGGTAATCAGCCCCAGCATTTT. Encoded protein: CASSDPFTGGNQPQHF.

V and J are TRBV11-2 and TRBJ1-5; TRBD1 matches at 7 bases. CDR1 is SGHAT and CDR2 is FQNNGV in the germline V gene. The CDR3 totals 16 residues. The V gene end was trimmed by 6 bases and the J gene end by 4 bases; junction bases not matched to a gene: 12. CDR3 sequence (DNA): TGTGCCAGCAGTCGACAAGACAGGGAGTTGAATCAGCCCCAGCATTTT. Protein sequence: CASSRQDRELNQPQHF.

J is TRBJ1-1 and V is TRBV6-2 or TRBV6-3, with 8 positions matching TRBD1. Trimming at V came to 5 bases and at J to 6 bases, leaving 14 bases not matched to a gene. This CDR3 contains 16 residues. CDR1 is MNHEY, CDR2 SVGEGT, per germline. DNA of the CDR3: TGTGCCAGCAGTACCGACTGGACAGGGAGGTTAGCTGAAGCTTTCTTT. Translating gives CASSTDWTGRLAEAFF.

The chain's CDR3 is CASGGFGANVLTF. The DNA of the CDR3 is TGTGCCAGCGGAGGGTTTGGGGCCAACGTCCTGACTTTC. The chain employs TRBV12-3 or TRBV12-4 and TRBJ2-6; a weak D match, TRBD2 (6 bases). The V and J ends lost 8 bases and 3 bases respectively, with 8 bases between them. The CDR3 loop spans 13 amino acids.

The chain employs TRBV18 and TRBJ1-1; perhaps TRBD1 as D (5 bases). Trimming cost V 6 bases and J 6 bases, with 17 bases left between them. The CDR3 contains 14 residues. Per the germline V gene, CDR1 is KGHSH and CDR2 is LQKENI. The DNA of the CDR3 is TGTGCCAGCTCCCCGGGGACCTCCACGGCTGAAGCTTTCTTT. The encoded protein is CASSPGTSTAEAFF.

V is TRBV5-3 and J is TRBJ2-5; 14 bases are a match to TRBD2. TRBV5-3 is an ORF, with its function uncertain. J was trimmed by 5 bases and V by 0 bases; bases with no gene match: 6. CDR3 size: 17 residues. The CDR3 reads CARSLVPGTSGSETQYF. CDR3 bases: TGTGCCAGAAGCTTGGTACCAGGGACTAGCGGGAGTGAGACCCAGTACTTC.

The sample holds one count of this clone. The chain links TRBV6-6 to TRBJ1-2; perhaps TRBD1 as D (5 bases). The CDR3 consists of 13 residues. Trimming shortened V by 5 bases and J by 6 bases, and 13 bases separated the two germline ends. Germline CDR1 and CDR2: MNHNY and SVGAGI (reference sequence). Here the CDR3 DNA reads TGTGCCAGCAGTAACGACAGACGGGATGGCTACACCTTC. Translated, it gives CASSNDRRDGYTF.

V and J are TRBV2 and TRBJ2-3, with 16 bases that match TRBD2. CDR1 is SNHLY and CDR2 is FYNNEI in the germline V gene. After removal of 4 bases from V and 0 bases from J, the junction contained 7 bases not matched to a gene. The CDR3 runs to 19 residues. The CDR3 DNA reads TGTGCCAGCAGTGGGTTGGGACTAGCGGGAGGGGGAAGCACAGATACGCAGTATTTT. Translated, it gives CASSGLGLAGGGSTDTQYF.

This sequence joins TRBV28 and TRBJ2-7; no firm D call. The length of the CDR3 is 13 residues. The germline V gene has CDR1 MDHEN and CDR2 SYDVKM. Trimming left V 2 bases short and J 3 bases short, with 8 bases between. The CDR3 bases are TGTGCCAGCAGTTTAACTCTTAACTACGAGCAGTACTTC. It specifies CASSLTLNYEQYF.

The genes are TRBV5-6 and TRBJ1-1, with D unclear. Germline V gene sequence: CDR1 SGHDT, CDR2 YYEEEE. The CDR3 totals 14 residues. The germline V and J ends were trimmed by 2 bases and 1 base, with 9 bases remaining between them. The CDR3 bases are TGTGCCAGCAGCTTCTGGGTCCCGAACACTGAAGCTTTCTTT. Protein sequence: CASSFWVPNTEAFF.

The J gene is TRBJ2-2, the V gene TRBV2; D is unresolved. Looked up from germline, CDR1 is SNHLY and CDR2 is FYNNEI. Trimming left V 6 bases short and J 5 bases short, with 10 bases between. The CDR3 length is 13 residues. The CDR3 here is CASSPRWTGELFF. In DNA, the CDR3 is TGTGCCAGCAGCCCTCGATGGACCGGGGAGCTGTTTTTT.

The chain links TRBV6-5 to TRBJ2-7, with D possibly matching TRBD2 (5 bases). V dropped 6 bases and J dropped 0 bases, with 15 bases sitting between them. This CDR3 is 15 amino acids long. Germline CDR1 is MNHEY and CDR2 is SVGAGI. The chain's CDR3 is CASSRTLRSSYEQYF. The CDR3 bases are TGTGCCAGCAGCCGGACTCTTAGAAGCTCCTACGAGCAGTACTTC.

V and J are TRBV19 and TRBJ2-1, with 8 bases that match TRBD2. With 8 bases clipped from V and 0 bases from J, the junction kept 6 bases outside the gene matches. The V gene's germline CDR1 is LNHDA and CDR2 SQIVND (reference sequence). The CDR3 extends over 15 amino acids. In DNA, the CDR3 is TGTGCCAGTGGAACTAGCGGAGGCTCCTACAATGAGCAGTTCTTC. Translated: CASGTSGGSYNEQFF.

V usage is TRBV7-9 and J usage is TRBJ2-7; 8 bases match TRBD2. The germline CDR1 and CDR2 sequences are SEHNR and FQNEAQ (reference sequence). Losses at the gene ends were 1 base for V and 7 bases for J; bases not matched to a gene: 12. The CDR3 contains 16 residues. In DNA, the CDR3 is TGTGCCAGCAGCTTAGAAAAGACTAGCGCTGAGTGGGAGCAGTACTTC. As protein: CASSLEKTSAEWEQYF.

The chain is built from TRBV5-1 and TRBJ1-4, with a weak D call TRBD1 (6 bases). V was cut by 1 base and J by 8 bases, with 12 bases left in between. The CDR3 is made up of 14 amino acids. Germline V gene data show CDR1 as SGHRS and CDR2 as YFSETQ. CDR3 nucleotides: TGCGCCAGCAGCTTGACAGGGATGGGAGAAAAACTGTTTTTT. Translating gives CASSLTGMGEKLFF. Full variable domain (remainder filled in from reference TRBV5-1 and TRBJ1-4): KAGVTQTPRYLIKTRGQQVTLSCSPISGHRSVSWYQQTPGQGLQFLFEYFSETQRNKGNFPGRFSGRQFSNSRSEMNVSTLELGDSALYLCASSLTGMGEKLFFGSGTQLSVL.

The V call is TRBV11-3, the J call TRBJ2-7, with TRBD1 identical over 7 bases. J was trimmed by 7 bases and V by 4 bases; bases with no gene match: 7. Germline CDR1 SGHNT, CDR2 YENEEA. CDR3 length: 13 amino acids. CDR3 sequence reads: CASSSTGVGEQYF. Written as DNA, the CDR3 is TGTGCCAGCAGCTCTACAGGGGTGGGAGAGCAGTACTTC.